Each of the 26 T cell receptor beta chains below was sequenced from the same sample in a study of cytomegalovirus exposure and HLA in healthy donors. PCR involved 60 Vbeta and 13 Jbeta primers. Generated by immunoSEQ multiplex PCR, the TCRdb table keeps only in-frame clones and is missing some. This table has about 190,000 clones, roughly 80% appearing once. Sequenced sample: PBMCs. Receptors originate from a woman younger than 30 in good health and CMV-seronegative.

The chain couples TRBV10-3 to TRBJ2-5; the D is unclear. Per germline, CDR1 ENHRY and CDR2 SYGVKD. This CDR3 spans 12 amino acids. The ends were cut back, 0 bases at V and 5 bases at J, with 4 bases in the middle. The CDR3 reads CAISESGETQYF. As DNA, the CDR3 is TGTGCCATCAGTGAGTCCGGGGAGACCCAGTACTTC.

The genes are TRBV7-8 and TRBJ2-5; D may be TRBD1 (6 bases). The CDR3 spans 15 residues. Deletions cut 6 bases from V and 4 bases from J, with 18 bases between. Germline V lookup: CDR1 SGHVS, CDR2 FQNEAQ. CDR3 bases: TGTGCCAGCAGGGGGCCGGGACAAATGAGAGAGACCCAGTACTTC. This gives the protein CASRGPGQMRETQYF.

This chain connects TRBV6-5 to TRBJ2-1; D is possibly TRBD1 (6 bases). V was clipped by 0 bases and J by 6 bases, with 9 bases between them. The CDR3 has 14 amino acids. Per germline, CDR1 MNHEY and CDR2 SVGAGI. CDR3 sequence: CASSYSAGVNEQFF. CDR3 coding DNA: TGTGCCAGCAGTTACTCGGCAGGGGTCAATGAGCAGTTCTTC.

The rearrangement links TRBV11-2 to TRBJ2-7, with D possibly TRBD2 on 6 matching bases. Germline values: CDR1 SGHAT, CDR2 FQNNGV. There are 15 residues in the CDR3. V was pared by 1 base and J by 0 bases, with 10 bases between. CDR3 DNA: TGTGCCAGCAGCTTAGGGCTAGCGAGCTCCTACGAGCAGTACTTC. Protein: CASSLGLASSYEQYF.

This clone occurred a few times. The rearrangement joins TRBV7-9 to TRBJ1-1; D call uncertain. The germline V gene encodes CDR1 SEHNR and CDR2 FQNEAQ (reference sequence). This CDR3 comprises 11 residues. Deletions cut 1 base from V and 7 bases from J, with 4 bases between. CDR3 region: CASSLDSEAFF. CDR3 bases: TGTGCCAGCAGCTTAGACAGTGAAGCTTTCTTT.

V is TRBV21-1 and J is TRBJ2-5; the table's D call, TRBD2, was not checked against the DNA. TRBV21-1 constitutes a pseudogene. The CDR3 is 17 residues long. DNA of the CDR3: TGTGCCAGCAGCAAAGCAGGGAGGGTGGCCCTCCAAGAGACCCAGTACTTC. Its protein is CASSKAGRVALQETQYF.

The chain combines TRBV30 with TRBJ2-3, with 12 positions matching TRBD2. The CDR3 runs 15 residues. CDR1 and CDR2 from the germline V gene are GTSNPN and SVGIG (reference sequence). Trimming cost V 6 bases and J 3 bases; bases outside gene matches: 7. The CDR3 region is CACLTSGRVTDTQYF. CDR3 in DNA: TGTGCCTGCCTGACTAGCGGGAGAGTGACAGATACGCAGTATTTT.

The J gene is TRBJ2-5, the V gene TRBV5-4; 12 bases align to TRBD2. This CDR3 comprises 16 residues. The ends lost 4 bases at V and 5 bases at J; junction bases unmatched: 9. The germline V gene encodes CDR1 SGHNT and CDR2 YYREEE (reference sequence). This CDR3 is CASSLQLAGGLETQYF. CDR3 nucleotide sequence: TGTGCCAGCAGCCTTCAACTAGCGGGAGGATTGGAGACCCAGTACTTC.

The count of this clone is one. This chain links TRBV21-1 with TRBJ2-7; TRBD2 is the table's D call and was not checked against the DNA. TRBV21-1 is tagged as a pseudogene. The CDR3 totals 17 residues. The DNA of the CDR3 is TGTGCCAGCAGCAAAGGCTCCGGGTTTCCTTATTGCTACGAGCAGTACTTC. Encoded protein: CASSKGSGFPYCYEQYF.

This chain links TRBV7-9 with TRBJ1-1, with D hard to call. The germline V and J ends were trimmed by 3 bases and 3 bases, with 8 bases remaining between them. CDR3 length equals 13 residues. Germline CDR1 reads SEHNR; CDR2 reads FQNEAQ (reference sequence). The CDR3 region is CASSLFRDTEAFF. CDR3 in DNA: TGTGCCAGCAGCTTGTTCCGGGACACTGAAGCTTTCTTT.

V and J are TRBV25-1 and TRBJ2-3, with 11 nucleotides matching TRBD2. Unmatched junction bases numbered 5, after V lost 4 bases and J lost 8 bases. Germline V gene sequence: CDR1 MGHDK, CDR2 SYGVNS. CDR3 length: 14 amino acids. This CDR3 reads CASSVTSGSPTQYF. The CDR3 nucleotides read TGTGCCAGCAGTGTTACTAGCGGGAGTCCTACGCAGTATTTT. Full variable domain (rest looked up from reference TRBV25-1 and TRBJ2-3): EADIYQTPRYLVIGTGKKITLECSQTMGHDKMYWYQQDPGMELHLIHYSYGVNSTEKGDLSSESTVSRIRTEHFPLTLESARPSHTSQYLCASSVTSGSPTQYFGPGTRLTVL.

This clone has only one observation. The rearrangement links TRBV4-1 to TRBJ1-1; 7 positions agree with TRBD1. In germline, CDR1 is MGHRA, CDR2 YSYEKL. This CDR3 is 14 amino acids long. The V segment lost 0 bases and the J segment 6 bases; nucleotides outside the gene matches: 4. CDR3 region: CASSQDRGQAEAFF. The CDR3 DNA reads as TGCGCCAGCAGCCAAGATAGAGGACAGGCTGAAGCTTTCTTT.

The rearrangement joins TRBV11-3 to TRBJ2-1; the D gene is possibly TRBD2 (5 bases). CDR3 size: 15 residues. Germline V gene data show CDR1 as SGHNT and CDR2 as YENEEA. The V and J ends lost 4 bases and 6 bases respectively, with 16 bases between them. CDR3 sequence reads: CASSSSGLGRNEQFF. CDR3 coding DNA: TGTGCCAGCAGCTCAAGCGGTTTGGGTCGCAATGAGCAGTTCTTC.

This rearrangement joins TRBV2 to TRBJ1-3; D possibly corresponds to TRBD1 (5 bases). V dropped 5 bases and J dropped 0 bases, with 11 bases sitting between them. CDR1 is SNHLY, CDR2 FYNNEI, per germline. The CDR3 is 15 residues long. The CDR3 region has the DNA TGTGCCAGCAGTCCACAGGAGCTCTCTGGAAACACCATATATTTT. Residues: CASSPQELSGNTIYF.

The chain has TRBV10-3 and TRBJ2-7; no firm D call. V was trimmed by 0 bases and J by 2 bases, leaving 8 bases between them. CDR3 size: 14 residues. Germline V gene sequence: CDR1 ENHRY, CDR2 SYGVKD. In nucleotides, the CDR3 is TGTGCCATCAGTGAGTCGAGTGGTGCCTACGAGCAGTACTTC. It specifies CAISESSGAYEQYF.

The rearrangement links TRBV7-2 to TRBJ1-3; 10 nucleotides align to TRBD1. Trimming at V came to 5 bases and at J to 4 bases, leaving 5 bases not matched to a gene. In germline, CDR1 is SGHTA, CDR2 FQGNSA. CDR3 length: 15 amino acids. As DNA, the CDR3 is TGTGCCAGCAGCACCGGGACAGGGGACGGAAACACCATATATTTT. This sequence encodes CASSTGTGDGNTIYF.

This clone has only a few counts. J is TRBJ2-7 and V is TRBV28; a weak D match, TRBD2 (6 bases). V was shortened by 6 bases and J by 3 bases, with 12 bases between the two germline ends. The length of the CDR3 is 13 residues. The V gene's germline CDR1 is MDHEN and CDR2 SYDVKM. The chain's CDR3 is CASSPRLGYEQYF. The CDR3 DNA reads as TGTGCCAGCAGCCCAAGACTAGGCTACGAGCAGTACTTC.

The chain couples TRBV25-1 to TRBJ2-1; D is possibly TRBD1 (8 bases). Germline V CDR1 and CDR2: MGHDK, SYGVNS. Trimming took off 1 base at V and 8 bases at J, with 15 bases between the two ends. This CDR3 has 15 residues. The CDR3 DNA sequence: TGTGCCAGCAGTGAATCGAGACAGGGGAGGGATGAGCAGTTCTTC. This translates into CASSESRQGRDEQFF. Full variable domain (remainder filled in from reference TRBV25-1 and TRBJ2-1): EADIYQTPRYLVIGTGKKITLECSQTMGHDKMYWYQQDPGMELHLIHYSYGVNSTEKGDLSSESTVSRIRTEHFPLTLESARPSHTSQYLCASSESRQGRDEQFFGPGTRLTVL.

V usage is TRBV28 and J usage is TRBJ2-5; 14 nucleotides match TRBD2. The length of the CDR3 is 18 residues. J lost 4 bases, V lost 5 bases, and 12 bases had no gene match. Germline V CDR1 and CDR2: MDHEN, SYDVKM. The CDR3 coding sequence is TGTGCCAGCAGTCAAACCCCCGGGACTAGCGGGAGAGCAGAGACCCAGTACTTC. Translated, it gives CASSQTPGTSGRAETQYF.

The chain uses TRBV6-1 and TRBJ2-1; D perhaps matches TRBD2 (6 bases). V lost 6 bases, J lost 2 bases, and 14 bases lay in between. The V gene's germline CDR1 is MNHNS and CDR2 SASEGT. The CDR3 has 15 amino acids. The CDR3 is CASRPDYHPYNEQFF. CDR3 DNA sequence: TGTGCCAGCAGGCCGGACTACCATCCCTACAATGAGCAGTTCTTC.

This chain joins TRBV18 and TRBJ2-1, with 7 bases identical to TRBD1. The germline gives CDR1 KGHSH, CDR2 LQKENI. This CDR3 has 13 residues. V gave up 3 bases and J gave up 9 bases; unmatched junction bases: 5. CDR3 amino acids: CASSPLGQTEQFF. In nucleotides, the CDR3 is TGTGCCAGCTCACCGTTGGGACAGACTGAGCAGTTCTTC.

The chain combines TRBV6-5 with TRBJ1-2; D possibly corresponds to TRBD1 (5 bases). Germline CDR1 is MNHEY and CDR2 is SVGAGI. V was shortened by 6 bases and J by 8 bases, with 16 bases between the two germline ends. This CDR3 has 13 amino acids. The CDR3 loop is CASSQAGDGGYTF. The CDR3 DNA follows: TGTGCCAGCAGCCAAGCGGGGGATGGCGGCTACACCTTC.

The chain combines TRBV4-1 with TRBJ2-7; D is ambiguous. This CDR3 region has 15 residues. Germline V gene sequence: CDR1 MGHRA, CDR2 YSYEKL. Deletions cut 4 bases from V and 0 bases from J, with 13 bases between. CDR3 in DNA: TGCGCCAGCAGCCTGGTAGAGACAAGCTCCTACGAGCAGTACTTC. Translating it yields CASSLVETSSYEQYF.

V gene TRBV7-8 combines with J gene TRBJ2-3; 7 bases map to TRBD2. V trimming: 0 bases; J trimming: 6 bases; junction bases outside the gene matches: 9. CDR3 size: 16 residues. Germline values: CDR1 SGHVS, CDR2 FQNEAQ. The CDR3 sequence is CASSLAGGRLGDTQYF. DNA for the CDR3: TGTGCCAGCAGCTTAGCGGGAGGGCGCCTCGGGGATACGCAGTATTTT.

V is TRBV6-6 and J is TRBJ2-7, with TRBD1 identical over 9 bases. Germline V lookup: CDR1 MNHNY, CDR2 SVGAGI (reference sequence). The V gene end was trimmed by 2 bases and the J gene end by 4 bases; junction bases not matched to a gene: 3. CDR3 length equals 14 residues. CDR3 loop: CASSYEQGAYEQYF. DNA of the CDR3: TGTGCCAGCAGTTACGAACAGGGGGCATACGAGCAGTACTTC.

This sequence joins TRBV18 and TRBJ2-5; TRBD2 aligns across 10 bases. Unmatched junction bases numbered 10, after V lost 4 bases and J lost 5 bases. The CDR3 length is 16 residues. Looked up from germline, CDR1 is KGHSH and CDR2 is LQKENI. This CDR3 is CASSLLTSGYTETQYF. The CDR3 DNA sequence: TGTGCCAGCTCACTCTTGACTAGCGGGTACACGGAGACCCAGTACTTC.